The 17 T cell receptor beta chains given below trace back to one sample, sequenced in a study of blood T cell repertoires in COVID-19. The method was immunoSEQ multiplex PCR; TCRdb's version includes in-frame clones alone and lacks a portion of them. This table holds some 150,000 clones, about 92% found once. Sequenced material: peripheral blood. These receptors were collected from a human donor in a cohort sampled during active COVID-19.

The chain uses TRBV7-9 and TRBJ1-2; D might be TRBD1 (5 bases). The germline V gene encodes CDR1 SEHNR and CDR2 FQNEAQ (reference sequence). Trimming removed 5 bases at V and 6 bases at J, with 31 bases between. The CDR3 totals 19 residues. The DNA of the CDR3 is TGTGCCAGCAGCCCCGGAACCGTCCCAGTAGCTCCGGGAGGGGATGGCTACACCTTC. As protein: CASSPGTVPVAPGGDGYTF.

The rearrangement links TRBV3-1 (or the pseudogene TRBV3-2) to TRBJ2-7; 9 bases are a match to TRBD1. Germline V CDR1 and CDR2: LGHDT, YNNKEL (reference sequence). V gave up 4 bases and J gave up 5 bases; unmatched junction bases: 12. The CDR3 length is 16 residues. The CDR3 sequence is CASSLVSGTGPNEQYF. In DNA form, the CDR3 reads TGTGCCAGCAGCCTCGTCTCCGGGACAGGGCCTAACGAGCAGTACTTC.

The genes are TRBV24-1 and TRBJ2-3; 7 bases agree with TRBD2. J gave up 1 base and V 10 bases, and 4 bases lay outside the gene matches. The germline V gene encodes CDR1 KGHDR and CDR2 SFDVKD. This CDR3 is 13 amino acids long. CDR3 DNA: TGTGCCACGAGGGCGGGGGGCACAGATACGCAGTATTTT. It is translated as CATRAGGTDTQYF.

The V and J genes are TRBV19 and TRBJ2-3, with TRBD2 identical over 7 bases. CDR3 length: 15 residues. The junction had 8 bases not matched to a gene; V was cut back by 8 bases and J by 0 bases. Per the germline V gene, CDR1 is LNHDA and CDR2 is SQIVND (reference sequence). DNA for the CDR3: TGTGCCAGTGGTCTTCCGGGGGGAAGCACAGATACGCAGTATTTT. Protein product: CASGLPGGSTDTQYF. Filled out from reference TRBV19 and TRBJ2-3, the complete variable domain reads DGGITQSPKYLFRKEGQNVTLSCEQNLNHDAMYWYRQDPGQGLRLIYYSQIVNDFQKGDIAEGYSVSREKKESFPLTVTSAQKNPTAFYLCASGLPGGSTDTQYFGPGTRLTVL.

The chain joins TRBV29-1 to TRBJ2-7, with 11 nucleotides matching TRBD1. The V gene end was trimmed by 6 bases and the J gene end by 0 bases; junction bases not matched to a gene: 4. Germline values: CDR1 SQVTM, CDR2 ANQGSEA. CDR3 length: 14 residues. The CDR3 DNA reads as TGCAGCGTCCGGACAGGGGGCGCCTCCTACGAGCAGTACTTC. Translation gives CSVRTGGASYEQYF.

The V gene is TRBV5-1, the J gene TRBJ2-5; D might be TRBD2 (5 bases). Trimming removed 0 bases at V and 4 bases at J, with 7 bases between. CDR3 length equals 13 residues. Germline CDR1 SGHRS, CDR2 YFSETQ. The CDR3 sequence is CASSLGGGETQYF. The DNA for the CDR3 is TGCGCCAGCAGCTTGGGTGGAGGAGAGACCCAGTACTTC.

The J gene is TRBJ1-4, the V gene TRBV10-1, with a tentative D call TRBD1 (6 bases). The CDR3 is 14 residues long. Germline loops: CDR1 WNHNN, CDR2 SYGVQD (reference sequence). Trimming took 0 bases from V and 8 from J, leaving 10 bases between them. CDR3 sequence (DNA): TGCGCCAGCAGTGAGTCGGGGGCAGTCGAAAAACTGTTTTTT. Protein product: CASSESGAVEKLFF.

The chain employs TRBV6-2 or TRBV6-3 and TRBJ1-4; 11 bases line up with TRBD1. CDR3 length: 16 residues. CDR1 is MNHEY, CDR2 SVGEGT, per germline. V trimming: 2 bases; J trimming: 8 bases; junction bases outside the gene matches: 7. The CDR3 protein is CASSYDGDRGSEKLFF. The CDR3 DNA reads TGTGCCAGCAGTTACGATGGGGACAGGGGGAGCGAAAAACTGTTTTTT.

The chain has TRBV11-2 and TRBJ2-3, with D maybe TRBD2 (5 bases). Trimming took off 5 bases at V and 0 bases at J, with 15 bases between the two ends. This CDR3 is built from 16 residues. In germline, CDR1 is SGHAT, CDR2 FQNNGV. CDR3 nucleotides: TGTGCCAGCAGCCCCAGAGGCCGGGGAAGCACAGATACGCAGTATTTT. As protein: CASSPRGRGSTDTQYF.

V and J are TRBV7-6 and TRBJ1-2; D unresolved. V gave up 5 bases and J gave up 5 bases, with 15 bases separating them. Germline CDR1 reads SGHVS; CDR2 reads FNYEAQ. The CDR3 runs 14 residues. The CDR3 loop is CASSQGRYGYGYTF. The DNA of the CDR3 is TGTGCCAGCAGCCAAGGGAGGTACGGGTATGGCTACACCTTC.

The chain recombines TRBV6-5 with TRBJ1-2; tentative D call: TRBD1 (6 bases). Germline assignment: CDR1 MNHEY and CDR2 SVGAGI. The CDR3 extends over 13 amino acids. The V end lost 7 bases, the J end lost 7 bases, and 16 bases lay between the germline ends. The chain's CDR3 is CASTPGAWSGYTF. The CDR3 nucleotides are TGTGCCAGCACTCCAGGGGCTTGGAGTGGCTACACCTTC.

This clone is a singleton in its sample. The CDR3 loop reads CASSKTSTGWYSPLHF. In nucleotides, the CDR3 is TGTGCCAGCAGCAAAACGTCGACAGGGTGGTATTCACCCCTCCACTTT. This chain connects TRBV7-2 to TRBJ1-6; 7 positions match TRBD1. V was pared by 5 bases and J by 8 bases, with 12 bases of the junction left unmatched. Germline-derived CDR1 and CDR2 are SGHTA and FQGNSA. This CDR3 has 16 residues.

In nucleotides, the CDR3 is TGTGCCAGCAGCTTGGTCCGGAACACTGAAGCTTTCTTT. This codes for CASSLVRNTEAFF. The V call is TRBV5-8, the J call TRBJ1-1; D gene ambiguous. This CDR3 is 13 amino acids long. Per the germline V gene, CDR1 is SGHTS and CDR2 is YDEGEE. V lost 0 bases and J 1 base, leaving 4 bases between the germline ends.

This chain links TRBV19 with TRBJ2-7; 12 bases match TRBD1. Germline CDR1 reads LNHDA; CDR2 reads SQIVND (reference sequence). J lost 2 bases, V lost 7 bases, and 6 bases had no gene match. This CDR3 spans 15 amino acids. The CDR3 DNA follows: TGTGCCAGTACCCCGGGACAGGGGGCCCCCTACGAGCAGTACTTC. This sequence encodes CASTPGQGAPYEQYF.

This clone was counted a single time. V and J are TRBV7-2 and TRBJ2-5; D is perhaps TRBD1 (6 bases). The CDR3 totals 14 residues. Germline CDR1 SGHTA, CDR2 FQGNSA. V lost 6 bases and J lost 7, with 18 bases in between. This chain's CDR3 is CASRALAGVGTQYF. CDR3 in DNA: TGTGCCAGCAGGGCCCTAGCAGGGGTCGGGACCCAGTACTTC.

V usage is TRBV6-5 and J usage is TRBJ2-7, with TRBD2 identical over 8 bases. The CDR3 runs 14 residues. Germline V gene sequence: CDR1 MNHEY, CDR2 SVGAGI. Germline trimming cut 5 bases from V and 4 bases from J; bases unmatched to any gene: 7. The chain's CDR3 is CASSPRGGAYEQYF. The CDR3, as DNA: TGTGCCAGCAGTCCCCGGGGGGGGGCATACGAGCAGTACTTC.

The sample holds a few counts of this clone. The chain combines TRBV6-6 with TRBJ2-7, with TRBD1 as a possible D gene (6 bases). The germline V gene encodes CDR1 MNHNY and CDR2 SVGAGI (reference sequence). The CDR3 is made up of 15 amino acids. V lost 4 bases to trimming and J lost 4 bases, with 17 bases between them. In DNA form, the CDR3 reads TGTGCCAGCAGTTCCTGGACAGCGGCCAATTACGAGCAGTACTTC. This sequence encodes CASSSWTAANYEQYF.